This T cell receptor beta chain appears in the sequencing data of a study of shared clonotypes between healthy human individuals. Study details: Three plates were used per donor for CD4 naive, three for CD4 memory, two for CD8 naive and one for CD8 memory. The study, taken as a whole, reports: Relative to their counterparts shared across all four donors, non-shared clonotypes exhibited diminished generation probabilities. Read depth was anticipated to influence clonotype sharing among donors.

Remarks on this clone: Its antigen remains unknown.

The CDR3 totals 15 residues. Trimming removed 0 bases from V and 2 bases from J; junction bases left unmatched: 5. In germline, CDR1 is SGDLS, CDR2 YYNGEE. Produced via immunoSEQ multiplex PCR; TCRdb's table is partial and in-frame only. Among approximately 1.5 million clones, approximately 98% were seen once, and the ten largest hold roughly 0.45%. The receptor was isolated from a man aged 25 to 40 in good health. The gene calls are TRBV9 and TRBJ2-7; TRBD2 agrees at 7 bases. The sample taken for sequencing was naive CD4+ T cells sorted from blood. Sample subset: CD45RA+ positively selected. This CDR3 is CASSVDPAGAYEQYF. The DNA of the CDR3 is TGTGCCAGCAGCGTAGACCCCGCGGGGGCCTACGAGCAGTACTTC.